Presented here are 14 T cell receptor beta chains from one specimen sequenced in a study of T cell responses to AZD1222 COVID-19 vaccine. Libraries were prepared by immunoSEQ multiplex PCR; TCRdb keeps only in-frame clonotypes and omits some of them. Of 70,000 to 95,000 clones in the sample, 70% to 90% are singletons; the top ten hold approximately 5.6%. The sample was peripheral blood, taken 28 days after the second AZD1222 dose. Every receptor here comes from an adult who received the AZD1222 COVID-19 vaccine.

The CDR3: CASSSPTSGALNEQFF. CDR3 bases: TGTGCCAGCAGTTCACCGACTAGCGGGGCCTTGAATGAGCAGTTCTTC. This chain uses TRBV28 with TRBJ2-1; 11 bases map to TRBD2. The V gene's germline CDR1 is MDHEN and CDR2 SYDVKM. Trimming took 4 bases from V and 7 from J; bases not matched to a gene: 9. The CDR3 runs 16 residues.

The chain recombines TRBV24-1 with TRBJ2-7; D may be TRBD1 (7 bases). The CDR3 is made up of 14 amino acids. Germline loops: CDR1 KGHDR, CDR2 SFDVKD. With 5 bases removed from V and 5 bases from J, the gap between germline ends came to 15 bases. CDR3: CATSVEGGGDEQYF. The CDR3 region has the DNA TGTGCCACCAGTGTCGAAGGAGGGGGCGACGAGCAGTACTTC.

This clone has a single count. The chain carries TRBV28 and TRBJ2-4; D uncertain. V was shortened by 2 bases and J by 0 bases, with 17 bases between the two germline ends. The length of the CDR3 is 18 residues. The germline CDR1 and CDR2 sequences are MDHEN and SYDVKM. The DNA for the CDR3 is TGTGCCAGCAGTTTAAACCCAGCAGCCCGGCAAGCCAAAAACATTCAGTACTTC. It codes for CASSLNPAARQAKNIQYF.

V usage is TRBV30 and J usage is TRBJ2-3; D unclear. Trimming took off 3 bases at V and 0 bases at J, with 7 bases between the two ends. This CDR3 is 13 amino acids long. Germline loops: CDR1 GTSNPN, CDR2 SVGIG (reference sequence). CDR3 residues: CAWSPGSTDTQYF. The CDR3 DNA reads as TGTGCCTGGAGCCCCGGAAGCACAGATACGCAGTATTTT.

The V and J genes are TRBV11-2 and TRBJ2-1, with 7 bases matching TRBD2. The length of the CDR3 is 18 residues. Per germline, CDR1 SGHAT and CDR2 FQNNGV. V trimming: 1 base; J trimming: 0 bases; junction bases outside the gene matches: 9. The CDR3 DNA follows: TGTGCCAGCAGCTTAGTTCTAAGCGGGGAGCACTCCTACAATGAGCAGTTCTTC. It specifies CASSLVLSGEHSYNEQFF.

V gene TRBV29-1 combines with J gene TRBJ2-5; D not certain. V was cut by 3 bases and J by 0 bases, with 2 bases left in between. Germline CDR1 SQVTM, CDR2 ANQGSEA. CDR3 length: 11 residues. The CDR3 sequence: CSVEYQETQYF. The CDR3 DNA follows: TGCAGCGTTGAGTACCAAGAGACCCAGTACTTC.

The chain combines TRBV7-9 with TRBJ1-2, with unresolved D. The CDR3 length is 14 residues. Deletions cut 1 base from V and 2 bases from J, with 8 bases between. Per the germline V gene, CDR1 is SEHNR and CDR2 is FQNEAQ (reference sequence). CDR3 sequence (DNA): TGTGCCAGCAGCTTAGGCGACTACAACTATGGCTACACCTTC. Translating gives CASSLGDYNYGYTF.

V gene TRBV12-5 combines with J gene TRBJ2-3; 9 bases align to TRBD2. The germline V gene has CDR1 LGHNT and CDR2 FRNRAP. V was clipped by 5 bases and J by 1 base; unmatched bases: 10. CDR3 length: 17 residues. The CDR3 here is CASGLNNLAGGTDTQYF. For the CDR3, the DNA is TGTGCTAGTGGTCTCAACAACTTAGCGGGGGGCACAGATACGCAGTATTTT. Together with reference TRBV12-5 and TRBJ2-3, the CDR3 gives the full variable domain: DARVTQTPRHKVTEMGQEVTMRCQPILGHNTVFWYRQTMMQGLELLAYFRNRAPLDDSGMPKDRFSAEMPDATLATLKIQPSEPRDSAVYFCASGLNNLAGGTDTQYFGPGTRLTVL.

This sequence joins TRBV11-2 and TRBJ1-6; TRBD1 is a possible D gene (6 bases). Trimming pared 3 bases from V and 5 bases from J, leaving 8 bases between. This CDR3 is 14 amino acids long. Germline lookup yields CDR1 SGHAT and CDR2 FQNNGV. The CDR3 spells CASSLAGDNSPLHF. Here the CDR3 DNA reads TGTGCCAGCAGCTTGGCAGGGGATAATTCACCCCTCCACTTT.

This chain uses TRBV27 with TRBJ2-1; 10 bases agree with TRBD2. V gave up 6 bases and J gave up 6 bases; unmatched junction bases: 11. Germline values: CDR1 MNHEY, CDR2 SMNVEV (reference sequence). The CDR3 length is 16 residues. The CDR3 bases are TGTGCCAGCAGCCCCATACTAGCGGGATGGGGCAATGAGCAGTTCTTC. Protein: CASSPILAGWGNEQFF.

J is TRBJ1-2 and V is TRBV28; 8 bases match TRBD1. CDR1 and CDR2 from the germline V gene are MDHEN and SYDVKM. V lost 5 bases, J lost 4 bases, and 6 bases stayed unmatched. The CDR3 is made up of 14 amino acids. CDR3 sequence: CASSLTDRVYGYTF. The CDR3 nucleotides are TGTGCCAGCAGTCTTACGGACAGGGTCTATGGCTACACCTTC.

This chain uses TRBV18 with TRBJ1-2; 8 positions agree with TRBD1. The CDR3 runs 15 residues. Trimming removed 6 bases from V and 3 bases from J; junction bases left unmatched: 9. CDR1 and CDR2 from the germline V gene are KGHSH and LQKENI. CDR3 bases: TGTGCCAGCTCTCAGAGCGCAGGGGGCGACTATGGCTACACCTTC. This encodes CASSQSAGGDYGYTF.

In its sample, this clone was seen once. This rearrangement joins TRBV14 to TRBJ2-3, with D possibly matching TRBD2 (5 bases). Germline lookup yields CDR1 SGHDN and CDR2 FVKESK. The CDR3 is 12 amino acids. V was cut by 6 bases and J by 4 bases, with 8 bases left in between. The CDR3, as DNA: TGTGCCAGCAGTCTTAGCGCAGATACGCAGTATTTT. It encodes CASSLSADTQYF.

The chain carries TRBV7-2 and TRBJ2-3; maybe TRBD2 (6 bases). Germline CDR1 reads SGHTA; CDR2 reads FQGNSA. The germline V and J ends were trimmed by 0 bases and 5 bases, with 9 bases remaining between them. This CDR3 contains 14 residues. Here the CDR3 reads CASSLAGGIDTQYF. DNA of the CDR3: TGTGCCAGCAGCTTAGCCGGGGGAATAGATACGCAGTATTTT. Complete variable domain (other parts from reference TRBV7-2 and TRBJ2-3): GAGVSQSPSNKVTEKGKDVELRCDPISGHTALYWYRQSLGQGLEFLIYFQGNSAPDKSGLPSDRFSAERTGGSVSTLTIQRTQQEDSAVYLCASSLAGGIDTQYFGPGTRLTVL.